The next 21 T cell receptor beta chains were all read from a single sample in a study of blood T cell repertoires in COVID-19. The protocol was immunoSEQ multiplex PCR, while the TCRdb copy is restricted to in-frame clones and leaves out a portion. The profile shows some 330,000 clones, around 87% of them singletons. Sequencing was done on a sample of PBMCs or T cells enriched from blood (not recorded which). Receptors originate from a man aged 40-49 years in a cohort exposed to, infected with or recovered from COVID-19 (not recorded which).

This clone was seen only a few times. V is TRBV7-3 and J is TRBJ1-2, with D possibly matching TRBD1 (5 bases). Between the trimmed V and J ends, which lost 5 bases and 4 bases, there was a span of 11 bases. The germline CDR1 and CDR2 sequences are SGHTA and FQGTGA. The CDR3 sequence is 13 residues long. The CDR3 sequence: CASSAQQGYGYTF. DNA for the CDR3: TGTGCCAGCAGCGCCCAGCAGGGCTATGGCTACACCTTC.

The CDR3 reads CASSPPSVHEQFF. CDR3 coding DNA: TGTGCCAGCAGCCCGCCTAGCGTTCATGAGCAGTTCTTC. This chain uses TRBV7-9 with TRBJ2-1; possibly TRBD2 for D (6 bases). The CDR3 is 13 residues long. CDR1 SEHNR and CDR2 FQNEAQ come from the germline V gene (reference sequence). The germline V and J ends were trimmed by 5 bases and 8 bases, with 13 bases remaining between them.

The rearrangement uses TRBV2 and TRBJ1-1; perhaps TRBD1 as D (5 bases). There are 15 residues in the CDR3. V was shortened by 8 bases and J by 5 bases, with 21 bases between the two germline ends. CDR1 SNHLY and CDR2 FYNNEI come from the germline V gene. CDR3 in amino acids: CASFSGDGRVTEAFF. As DNA, the CDR3 is TGTGCCAGCTTCTCGGGGGATGGGAGGGTGACTGAAGCTTTCTTT.

The chain joins TRBV5-6 to TRBJ1-1; TRBD1 might be the D (5 bases). V was trimmed by 2 bases and J by 4 bases, leaving 12 bases between them. This CDR3 region has 14 residues. Germline V gives CDR1 SGHDT, CDR2 YYEEEE. CDR3 DNA: TGTGCCAGCAGCTTCAGGGCAGGGTCCACTGAAGCTTTCTTT. Translation: CASSFRAGSTEAFF.

The V and J genes are TRBV5-6 and TRBJ2-5; D is possibly TRBD1 (6 bases). This CDR3 spans 16 amino acids. In germline, CDR1 is SGHDT, CDR2 YYEEEE. V was pared by 5 bases and J by 0 bases, with 17 bases between. This chain's CDR3 is CASSYRATVYQETQYF. CDR3 sequence (DNA): TGTGCCAGCAGTTACAGGGCGACGGTTTACCAAGAGACCCAGTACTTC.

The chain is built from TRBV9 and TRBJ2-2, with a possible D match to TRBD1 (5 bases). Germline CDR1 is SGDLS and CDR2 is YYNGEE. The V and J ends lost 1 base and 1 base respectively, with 8 bases between them. This CDR3 comprises 15 residues. The DNA for the CDR3 is TGTGCCAGCAGCGTACAGGGAATGAACACCGGGGAGCTGTTTTTT. Translation: CASSVQGMNTGELFF.

This sequence joins TRBV5-4 and TRBJ2-2; 9 nucleotides line up with TRBD2. Per germline, CDR1 SGHNT and CDR2 YYREEE (reference sequence). The trim removed 4 bases at V and 5 bases at J, leaving 9 bases unmatched. CDR3 length equals 16 residues. The CDR3 loop reads CASSAIAGVQTGELFF. The CDR3, as DNA: TGTGCCAGCAGCGCTATAGCGGGAGTACAGACCGGGGAGCTGTTTTTT.

The chain employs TRBV5-1 and TRBJ1-2; the match to TRBD1 covers 7 bases. The length of the CDR3 is 14 residues. Germline CDR1 SGHRS, CDR2 YFSETQ. The trim removed 4 bases at V and 6 bases at J, leaving 9 bases unmatched. The CDR3 sequence is CASSLTGVKDGYTF. The DNA of the CDR3 is TGCGCCAGCAGCCTAACAGGGGTAAAAGATGGCTACACCTTC.

V usage is TRBV6-5 and J usage is TRBJ2-7; 8 nucleotides line up with TRBD1. Unmatched junction bases numbered 5, after V lost 0 bases and J lost 4 bases. The CDR3 length is 15 residues. CDR1 is MNHEY, CDR2 SVGAGI, per germline. CDR3 sequence (DNA): TGTGCCAGCAGTTACTCTTCAGGGGGCAGTTACGAGCAGTACTTC. This sequence encodes CASSYSSGGSYEQYF.

The rearrangement links TRBV27 to TRBJ2-1, with 7 bases identical to TRBD2. Per germline, CDR1 MNHEY and CDR2 SMNVEV (reference sequence). The CDR3 length is 16 residues. V dropped 5 bases and J dropped 0; count of bases not matched to a gene: 7. The CDR3 DNA sequence: TGTGCCAGCAGTCCATCCGGGAGGAGCTCCTACAATGAGCAGTTCTTC. Its protein product is CASSPSGRSSYNEQFF.

V and J are TRBV27 and TRBJ2-7; TRBD2 matches 12 bases. V trimming: 5 bases; J trimming: 0 bases; junction bases outside the gene matches: 5. The germline V gene has CDR1 MNHEY and CDR2 SMNVEV (reference sequence). The CDR3 is 16 amino acids. This CDR3 reads CASSTTSGRPSYEQYF. As DNA, the CDR3 is TGTGCCAGCAGTACCACTAGCGGGAGGCCCTCCTACGAGCAGTACTTC.

The table lists this clone with a count of one. This chain joins TRBV7-3 and TRBJ2-1; D call uncertain. With 2 bases removed from V and 7 bases from J, the gap between germline ends came to 9 bases. Germline CDR1 reads SGHTA; CDR2 reads FQGTGA. The CDR3 spans 13 residues. CDR3 sequence: CASSLGVMNEQFF. In DNA form, the CDR3 reads TGTGCCAGCAGCTTAGGAGTTATGAATGAGCAGTTCTTC.

The genes are TRBV6-9 and TRBJ1-5; 7 bases are a match to TRBD1. Germline assignment: CDR1 MNHGY and CDR2 SVAAGI. The CDR3 consists of 17 residues. V trimming: 7 bases; J trimming: 2 bases; junction bases outside the gene matches: 14. The DNA for the CDR3 is TGTGCCAGCACTAGACAGGGTGGTACCGTGGGCAATCAGCCCCAGCATTTT. This codes for CASTRQGGTVGNQPQHF.

This chain joins TRBV30 and TRBJ1-6, with D perhaps TRBD1 (5 bases). Trimming left V 7 bases short and J 0 bases short, with 10 bases between. Germline V gives CDR1 GTSNPN, CDR2 SVGIG (reference sequence). The CDR3 length is 14 residues. The CDR3 nucleotides read TGTGCCTTACAGGAGAGCTCCTATAATTCACCCCTCCACTTT. Translation: CALQESSYNSPLHF.

The gene calls are TRBV2 and TRBJ1-1; D may be TRBD1 (5 bases). CDR1 is SNHLY, CDR2 FYNNEI, per germline. The V and J ends lost 1 base and 5 bases respectively, with 8 bases between them. CDR3 length: 13 amino acids. The CDR3: CASSEGGGTEAFF. Written as DNA, the CDR3 is TGTGCCAGCAGTGAAGGGGGGGGAACTGAAGCTTTCTTT.

The chain carries TRBV24-1 and TRBJ2-7; 7 bases agree with TRBD2. From germline, CDR1 is KGHDR and CDR2 SFDVKD. CDR3 length: 14 amino acids. V lost 3 bases and J lost 1; bases outside the gene matches: 2. CDR3 in amino acids: CATSDGTISYEQYF. Written as DNA, the CDR3 is TGTGCCACCAGTGATGGGACTATATCCTACGAGCAGTACTTC.

The J gene is TRBJ1-2, the V gene TRBV30; D not resolved. Trimming took 1 base from V and 3 from J, leaving 12 bases between them. This CDR3 contains 14 residues. Germline lookup yields CDR1 GTSNPN and CDR2 SVGIG (reference sequence). The DNA for the CDR3 is TGTGCCTGGAGTGGGACTGGGAGACACTATGGCTACACCTTC. Its protein is CAWSGTGRHYGYTF. Based on the CDR3 plus reference TRBV30 and TRBJ1-2, the full variable domain is SQTIHQWPATLVQPVGSPLSLECTVEGTSNPNLYWYRQAAGRGLQLLFYSVGIGQISSEVPQNLSASRPQDRQFILSSKKLLLSDSGFYLCAWSGTGRHYGYTFGSGTRLTVV.

V gene TRBV13 combines with J gene TRBJ1-2; a weak D match, TRBD1 (6 bases). The CDR3 has 14 amino acids. Trimming left V 3 bases short and J 3 bases short, with 11 bases between. Per germline, CDR1 PRHDT and CDR2 FYEKMQ (reference sequence). The CDR3 reads CASSLSGADYGYTF. DNA of the CDR3: TGTGCCAGCAGCTTGTCAGGGGCTGACTATGGCTACACCTTC.

V gene TRBV27 combines with J gene TRBJ2-1, with 12 bases aligning to TRBD2. Trimming removed 4 bases from V and 0 bases from J; junction bases left unmatched: 1. The CDR3 has 16 amino acids. CDR1 is MNHEY and CDR2 is SMNVEV in the germline V gene (reference sequence). The CDR3 nucleotides are TGTGCCAGCAGTTGGGGACTAGCGGGCTCCTACAATGAGCAGTTCTTC. Translating gives CASSWGLAGSYNEQFF.

This chain uses TRBV7-9 with TRBJ2-3; D uncertain. The V gene's germline CDR1 is SEHNR and CDR2 FQNEAQ (reference sequence). The CDR3 totals 14 residues. Trimming pared 4 bases from V and 1 base from J, leaving 9 bases between. The CDR3 region is CASSSDGGTDTQYF. The CDR3 DNA is TGTGCCAGCAGCTCCGACGGAGGCACAGATACGCAGTATTTT.

The rearrangement joins TRBV28 to TRBJ2-3; 9 bases match TRBD1. The length of the CDR3 is 17 residues. V shed 6 bases, J shed 3 bases, and the junction held 13 bases outside the gene matches. Germline CDR1 is MDHEN and CDR2 is SYDVKM. The CDR3, as DNA: TGTGCCAGCAGATTACCGACCCTGGGACAGGGAACAGATACGCAGTATTTT. Translated: CASRLPTLGQGTDTQYF.